This passage covers 12 T cell receptor beta chains from one sample sequenced in a study of blood T cell repertoires in COVID-19. Assay: immunoSEQ multiplex PCR; the TCRdb copy retains only in-frame clones and omits some. The data contain roughly 62,000 clones, 65% to 85% of them singletons. Material: peripheral blood. The receptors shown here come from a man under 40 with COVID-19, enrolled during active disease.

The chain couples TRBV28 to TRBJ1-5, with TRBD1 matching over 8 bases. The CDR3 loop spans 14 amino acids. Germline CDR1 MDHEN, CDR2 SYDVKM. V lost 6 bases to trimming and J lost 5 bases; unmatched junction nucleotides: 6. CDR3 region: CASSDGGQDQPQHF. In nucleotides, the CDR3 is TGTGCCAGCAGCGATGGGGGACAGGATCAGCCCCAGCATTTT.

The chain uses TRBV7-9 and TRBJ2-2, with TRBD2 matching 7 bases. This CDR3 is built from 12 residues. Germline CDR1 SEHNR, CDR2 FQNEAQ (reference sequence). CDR3 amino acids: CVRGGDTGELFF. For the CDR3, the DNA is TGTGTTCGGGGAGGGGACACCGGGGAGCTGTTTTTT.

V is TRBV18 and J is TRBJ1-3, with D perhaps matching TRBD1 (5 bases). The ends were cut back, 6 bases at V and 1 base at J, with 13 bases in the middle. This CDR3 has 15 residues. Germline CDR1 reads KGHSH; CDR2 reads LQKENI. CDR3 DNA: TGTGCCAGCTCGCCTCGGCGGGGGTCTGGAAACACCATATATTTT. Translation gives CASSPRRGSGNTIYF.

The rearrangement uses TRBV27 and TRBJ2-1; the D gene is possibly TRBD2 (5 bases). Germline V gene data show CDR1 as MNHEY and CDR2 as SMNVEV (reference sequence). Between the trimmed V and J ends, which lost 6 bases and 8 bases, there was a span of 17 bases. The CDR3 has 14 residues. CDR3 region: CASREDRIGDEQFF. CDR3 coding DNA: TGTGCCAGCAGGGAGGACCGCATTGGGGATGAGCAGTTCTTC.

The J gene is TRBJ1-2, the V gene TRBV30, with TRBD1 as a possible D gene (6 bases). This CDR3 contains 15 residues. Germline CDR1 is GTSNPN and CDR2 is SVGIG (reference sequence). With 3 bases removed from V and 7 bases from J, the gap between germline ends came to 21 bases. The CDR3 nucleotides are TGTGCCTGGAGGCAGACAGGAGGCGATTCGAGTGGCTACACCTTC. Translated: CAWRQTGGDSSGYTF.

Of note for this clone: Its ends do not fully match the called genes, so a read error is possible. This chain uses TRBV20-1 with TRBJ1-4, with D possibly TRBD1 on 6 matching bases. Germline CDR1 and CDR2: DFQATT and SNEGSKA (reference sequence). This CDR3 spans 11 amino acids. CDR3 in amino acids: CSARGGRAGAF. CDR3 DNA: TGCAGTGCTAGAGGCGGACGGGCAGGGGCTTTT.

This chain uses TRBV7-2 with TRBJ1-5; the match to TRBD1 covers 7 bases. The CDR3 spans 15 residues. CDR1 is SGHTA, CDR2 FQGNSA, per germline. Losses at the gene ends were 0 bases for V and 6 bases for J; bases not matched to a gene: 5. The CDR3 protein is CASSLALGGGQPQHF. The CDR3 region has the DNA TGTGCCAGCAGCTTAGCGCTAGGGGGCGGTCAGCCCCAGCATTTT.

The chain uses TRBV6-2 or TRBV6-3 and TRBJ2-7, with 9 bases lining up with TRBD1. This CDR3 contains 15 residues. Germline assignment: CDR1 MNHEY and CDR2 SVGEGT. Germline trimming cut 5 bases from V and 2 bases from J; bases unmatched to any gene: 7. In nucleotides, the CDR3 is TGTGCCAGCAGTCAGGGACAGGGAGCGACCTACGAGCAGTACTTC. Translating it yields CASSQGQGATYEQYF.

The gene calls are TRBV19 and TRBJ2-3; D is possibly TRBD2 (5 bases). V dropped 8 bases and J dropped 0 bases, with 9 bases sitting between them. This CDR3 has 13 residues. Germline CDR1 LNHDA, CDR2 SQIVND (reference sequence). CDR3 in amino acids: CASSPGSTDTQYF. The CDR3 DNA is TGTGCCAGTTCCCCGGGGAGCACAGATACGCAGTATTTT. Using reference TRBV19 and TRBJ2-3 for the parts outside the CDR3, the full variable domain is DGGITQSPKYLFRKEGQNVTLSCEQNLNHDAMYWYRQDPGQGLRLIYYSQIVNDFQKGDIAEGYSVSREKKESFPLTVTSAQKNPTAFYLCASSPGSTDTQYFGPGTRLTVL.

This clone is medium-sized in the sample. This sequence joins TRBV20-1 and TRBJ2-1; D possibly corresponds to TRBD2 (6 bases). Trimming cost V 3 bases and J 4 bases, with 13 bases left between them. This CDR3 has 14 residues. Germline CDR1 and CDR2: DFQATT and SNEGSKA (reference sequence). For the CDR3, the DNA is TGCAGTGCTAGTACGGGAGTGGAGTACAATGAGCAGTTCTTC. It yields the protein CSASTGVEYNEQFF.

V usage is TRBV27 and J usage is TRBJ2-1, with 9 nucleotides matching TRBD1. Germline assignment: CDR1 MNHEY and CDR2 SMNVEV (reference sequence). This CDR3 comprises 14 residues. The trim removed 5 bases at V and 7 bases at J, leaving 6 bases unmatched. The CDR3 DNA reads as TGTGCCAGCAGTACCCGACAGGGGGTGAATGAGCAGTTCTTC. Its translation is CASSTRQGVNEQFF.

The count of this clone is one. The genes are TRBV5-4 and TRBJ1-2, with D perhaps TRBD1 (6 bases). The germline CDR1 and CDR2 sequences are SGHNT and YYREEE (reference sequence). Trimming shortened V by 0 bases and J by 4 bases, and 13 bases separated the two germline ends. This CDR3 has 15 residues. CDR3 nucleotide sequence: TGTGCCAGCAGCTTGGCCACAGGGCAATTCTATGGCTACACCTTC. It codes for CASSLATGQFYGYTF. Looking up the rest from reference TRBV5-4 and TRBJ1-2 gives the full variable domain: ETGVTQSPTHLIKTRGQQVTLRCSSQSGHNTVSWYQQALGQGPQFIFQYYREEENGRGNFPPRFSGLQFPNYSSELNVNALELDDSALYLCASSLATGQFYGYTFGSGTRLTVV.